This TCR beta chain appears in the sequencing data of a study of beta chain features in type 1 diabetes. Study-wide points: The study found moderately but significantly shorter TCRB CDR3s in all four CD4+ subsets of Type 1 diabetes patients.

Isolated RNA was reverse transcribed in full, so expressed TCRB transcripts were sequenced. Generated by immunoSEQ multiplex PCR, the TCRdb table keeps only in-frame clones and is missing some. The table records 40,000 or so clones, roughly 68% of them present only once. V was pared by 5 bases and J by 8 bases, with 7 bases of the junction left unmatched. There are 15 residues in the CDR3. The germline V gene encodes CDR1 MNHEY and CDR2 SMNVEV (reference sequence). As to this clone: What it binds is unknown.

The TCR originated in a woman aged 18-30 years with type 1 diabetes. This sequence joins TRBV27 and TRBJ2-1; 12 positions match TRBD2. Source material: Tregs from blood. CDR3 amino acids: CASSKGTSGSYEQFF. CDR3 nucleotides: TGTGCCAGCAGTAAGGGGACTAGCGGGTCGTATGAGCAGTTCTTC.